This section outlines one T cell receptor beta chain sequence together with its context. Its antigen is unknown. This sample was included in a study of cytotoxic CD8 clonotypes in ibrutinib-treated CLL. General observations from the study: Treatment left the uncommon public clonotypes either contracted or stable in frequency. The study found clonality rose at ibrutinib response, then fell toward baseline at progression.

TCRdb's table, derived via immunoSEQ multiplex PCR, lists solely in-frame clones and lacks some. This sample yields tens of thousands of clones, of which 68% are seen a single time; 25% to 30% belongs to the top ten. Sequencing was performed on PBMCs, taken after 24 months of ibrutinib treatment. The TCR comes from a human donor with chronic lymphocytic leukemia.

CDR3 DNA sequence: TGTGCCAGCAGCCGAGAGGGACCTACGCCTAATGAGCAGTTCTTC. This sequence encodes CASSREGPTPNEQFF. V is TRBV7-6 and J is TRBJ2-1; TRBD1 or TRBD2 may be the D gene (5 bases each). V lost 5 bases and J lost 7, with 18 bases in between. Looked up from germline, CDR1 is SGHVS and CDR2 is FNYEAQ. CDR3 length equals 15 residues.